Presented here are 7 T cell receptor beta chains from one specimen sequenced in a study of T cells in Graves' hyperthyroidism and ophthalmopathy. Amplified regions were TCR beta CDR3 sequences from RNA transcripts. An initial round of RT-PCR targeting the TCR CDR3 relied on the HTBI primer set. TCRdb recomputed calls from the multiplex PCR reads with MiXCR, one row per CDR3 protein. Of 600,000 to 650,000 distinct CDR3 sequences in the sample, less than 25% were seen once. Sequencing used blood. The receptors were gathered from a man aged 25 to 40 with Graves' ophthalmopathy.

This clonotype was recorded a few times. The chain recombines TRBV6-1 with TRBJ2-1; tentatively, D is TRBD2 (6 bases). The V gene's germline CDR1 is MNHNS and CDR2 SASEGT. This CDR3 region has 16 residues. Trimming took off 3 bases at V and 4 bases at J, with 16 bases between the two ends. The CDR3 here is CASSEDYRQPYNEQFF. CDR3 bases: TGTGCCAGCAGTGAGGACTATAGGCAACCTTACAATGAGCAGTTCTTC.

This clonotype was counted at least ten times. The chain links TRBV6-1 to TRBJ2-1, with TRBD2 matching over 8 bases. V lost 5 bases, J lost 8 bases, and 11 bases stayed unmatched. CDR3 length equals 15 residues. CDR1 MNHNS and CDR2 SASEGT come from the germline V gene. Here the CDR3 reads CASSKGLVVFDEQFF. DNA of the CDR3: TGTGCCAGCAGTAAGGGACTAGTGGTCTTTGATGAGCAGTTCTTC.

The chain combines TRBV2 with TRBJ1-1, with D perhaps TRBD1 (5 bases). Germline CDR1 reads SNHLY; CDR2 reads FYNNEI. This CDR3 is 12 amino acids long. Between the trimmed V and J ends, which lost 5 bases and 7 bases, there was a span of 11 bases. The DNA of the CDR3 is TGTGCCAGCAGTTCACAGGCGTTTGAAGCTTTCTTT. Protein: CASSSQAFEAFF.

This clonotype was observed a few times. V is TRBV7-9 and J is TRBJ2-2; D tentatively reads TRBD1 or TRBD2 (7 bases each). Per the germline V gene, CDR1 is SEHNR and CDR2 is FQNEAQ (reference sequence). V was pared by 11 bases and J by 4 bases, with 20 bases between. The CDR3 has 15 residues. The CDR3 loop reads CAAHPGGATTGELFF. CDR3 DNA sequence: TGTGCCGCTCACCCAGGGGGGGCCACCACCGGGGAGCTGTTTTTT.

This chain joins TRBV6-2 or TRBV6-3 and TRBJ2-7, with 7 bases identical to TRBD1. The CDR3 extends over 14 amino acids. Germline V lookup: CDR1 MNHEY, CDR2 SVGEGT. The trim removed 6 bases at V and 6 bases at J, leaving 11 bases unmatched. The CDR3 DNA reads as TGTGCCAGCAGCCAGATTACAGGGGCCGGCGAGCAGTACTTC. This gives the protein CASSQITGAGEQYF.

In this sample, this clonotype turned up a few times. The chain employs TRBV5-1 and TRBJ2-7, with 11 positions matching TRBD2. In germline, CDR1 is SGHRS, CDR2 YFSETQ. Unmatched junction bases numbered 19, after V lost 6 bases and J lost 5 bases. The CDR3 is 18 residues long. The CDR3 sequence is CASKEVIAGGPGVNEQYF. The CDR3, as DNA: TGCGCCAGCAAAGAGGTAATAGCGGGAGGGCCAGGGGTGAACGAGCAGTACTTC.

This clonotype was seen only a few times. The chain links TRBV15 to TRBJ1-2; D is possibly TRBD1 (6 bases). Trimming pared 7 bases from V and 5 bases from J, leaving 11 bases between. The CDR3 runs 12 residues. Germline loops: CDR1 LNHNV, CDR2 YYDKDF (reference sequence). CDR3 DNA sequence: TGTGCCACCACGGACAGCAAGTATGGCTACACCTTC. This gives the protein CATTDSKYGYTF.